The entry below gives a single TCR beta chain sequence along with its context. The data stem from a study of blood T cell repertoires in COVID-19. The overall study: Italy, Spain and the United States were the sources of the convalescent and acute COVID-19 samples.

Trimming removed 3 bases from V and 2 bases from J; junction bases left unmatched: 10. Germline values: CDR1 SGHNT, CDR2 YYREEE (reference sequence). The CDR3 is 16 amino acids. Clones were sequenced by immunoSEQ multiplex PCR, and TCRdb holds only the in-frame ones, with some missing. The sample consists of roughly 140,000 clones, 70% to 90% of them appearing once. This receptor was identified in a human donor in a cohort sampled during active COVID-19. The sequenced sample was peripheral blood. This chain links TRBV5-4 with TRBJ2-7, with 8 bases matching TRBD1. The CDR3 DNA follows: TGTGCCAGCAGCTCGTCCTTGGCGGGACAGGCCTACGAGCAGTACTTC. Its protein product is CASSSSLAGQAYEQYF.